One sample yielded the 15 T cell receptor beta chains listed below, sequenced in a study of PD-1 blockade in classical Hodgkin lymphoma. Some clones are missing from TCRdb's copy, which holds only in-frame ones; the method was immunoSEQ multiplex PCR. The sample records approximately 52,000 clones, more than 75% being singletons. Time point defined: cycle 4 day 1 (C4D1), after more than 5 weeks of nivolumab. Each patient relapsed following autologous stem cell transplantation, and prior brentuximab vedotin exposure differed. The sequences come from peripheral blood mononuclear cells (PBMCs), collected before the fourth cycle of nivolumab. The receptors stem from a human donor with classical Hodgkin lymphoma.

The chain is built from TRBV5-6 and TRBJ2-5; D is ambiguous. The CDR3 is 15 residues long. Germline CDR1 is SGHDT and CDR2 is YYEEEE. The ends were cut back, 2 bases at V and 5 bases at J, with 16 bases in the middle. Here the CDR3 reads CASSLPDHSGETQYF. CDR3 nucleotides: TGTGCCAGCAGCTTACCTGACCACTCTGGGGAGACCCAGTACTTC.

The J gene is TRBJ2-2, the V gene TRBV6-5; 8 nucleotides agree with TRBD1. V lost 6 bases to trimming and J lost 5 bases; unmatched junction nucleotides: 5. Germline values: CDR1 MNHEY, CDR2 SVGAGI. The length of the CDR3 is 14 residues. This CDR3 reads CASSRQGKTGELFF. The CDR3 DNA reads TGTGCCAGCAGCCGACAGGGGAAGACCGGGGAGCTGTTTTTT.

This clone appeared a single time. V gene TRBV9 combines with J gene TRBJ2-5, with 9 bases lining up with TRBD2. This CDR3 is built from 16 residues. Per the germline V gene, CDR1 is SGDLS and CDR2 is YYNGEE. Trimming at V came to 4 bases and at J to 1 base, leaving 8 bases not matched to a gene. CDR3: CASSPGLAGIQETQYF. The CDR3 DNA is TGTGCCAGCAGCCCGGGGCTAGCGGGGATCCAAGAGACCCAGTACTTC.

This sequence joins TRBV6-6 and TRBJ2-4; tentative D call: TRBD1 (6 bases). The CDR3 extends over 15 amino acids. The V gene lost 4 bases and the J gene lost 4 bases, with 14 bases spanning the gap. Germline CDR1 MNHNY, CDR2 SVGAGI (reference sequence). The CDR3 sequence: CASSSDRLRKNIQYF. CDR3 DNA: TGTGCCAGCAGTTCCGACAGGCTCCGTAAAAACATTCAGTACTTC.

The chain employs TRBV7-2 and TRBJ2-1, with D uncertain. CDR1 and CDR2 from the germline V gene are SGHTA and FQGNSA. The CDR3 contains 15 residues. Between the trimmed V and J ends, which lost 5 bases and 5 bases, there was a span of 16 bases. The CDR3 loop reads CASSLAAHPNNEQFF. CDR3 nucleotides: TGTGCCAGCAGCCTGGCAGCTCACCCAAACAATGAGCAGTTCTTC.

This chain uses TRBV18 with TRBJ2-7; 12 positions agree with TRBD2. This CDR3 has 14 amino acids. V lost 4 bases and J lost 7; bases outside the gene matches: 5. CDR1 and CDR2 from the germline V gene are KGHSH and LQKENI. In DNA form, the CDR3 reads TGTGCCAGCTCACAAGGACTAGCGGGACAAGAGCAGTACTTC. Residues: CASSQGLAGQEQYF.

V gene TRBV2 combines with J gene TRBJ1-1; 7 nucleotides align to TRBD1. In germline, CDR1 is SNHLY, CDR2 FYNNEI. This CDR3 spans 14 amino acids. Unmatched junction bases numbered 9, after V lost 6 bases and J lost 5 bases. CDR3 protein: CASRPTGDRTEAFF. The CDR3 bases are TGTGCCAGCAGACCCACAGGGGATAGGACTGAAGCTTTCTTT.

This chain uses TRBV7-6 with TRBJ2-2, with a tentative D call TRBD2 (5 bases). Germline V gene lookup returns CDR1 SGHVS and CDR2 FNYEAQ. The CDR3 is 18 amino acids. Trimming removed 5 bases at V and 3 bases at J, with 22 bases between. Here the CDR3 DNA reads TGTGCCAGCAGCCTCGGGGAAGGGAGATCGGTACACACCGGGGAGCTGTTTTTT. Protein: CASSLGEGRSVHTGELFF.

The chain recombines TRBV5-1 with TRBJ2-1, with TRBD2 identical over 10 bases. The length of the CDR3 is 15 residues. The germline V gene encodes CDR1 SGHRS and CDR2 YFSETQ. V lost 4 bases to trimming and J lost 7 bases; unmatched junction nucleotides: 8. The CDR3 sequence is CASSDLAGVSNEQFF. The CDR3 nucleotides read TGCGCCAGCAGCGATCTAGCGGGAGTATCAAATGAGCAGTTCTTC.

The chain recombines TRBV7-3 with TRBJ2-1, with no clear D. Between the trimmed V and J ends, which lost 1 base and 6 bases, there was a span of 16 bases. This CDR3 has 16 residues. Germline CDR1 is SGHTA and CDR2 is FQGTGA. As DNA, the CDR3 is TGTGCCAGCAGCTTAAAGCCGGAAGTCAGGAGCAATGAGCAGTTCTTC. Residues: CASSLKPEVRSNEQFF.

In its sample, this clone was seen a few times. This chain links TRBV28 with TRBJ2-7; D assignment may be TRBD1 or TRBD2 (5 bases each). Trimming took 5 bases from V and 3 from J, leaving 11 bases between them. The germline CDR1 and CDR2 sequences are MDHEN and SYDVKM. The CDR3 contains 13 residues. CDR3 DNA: TGTGCCAGCAGTCTCGGGACCTTCTACGAGCAGTACTTC. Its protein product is CASSLGTFYEQYF.

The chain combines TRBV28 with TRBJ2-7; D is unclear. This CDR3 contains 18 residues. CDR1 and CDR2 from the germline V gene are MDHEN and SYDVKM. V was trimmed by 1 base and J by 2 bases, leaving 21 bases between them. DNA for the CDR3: TGTGCCAGCAGTTTATATCACCGTGCTCACCGACGGACCTACGAGCAGTACTTC. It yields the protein CASSLYHRAHRRTYEQYF.

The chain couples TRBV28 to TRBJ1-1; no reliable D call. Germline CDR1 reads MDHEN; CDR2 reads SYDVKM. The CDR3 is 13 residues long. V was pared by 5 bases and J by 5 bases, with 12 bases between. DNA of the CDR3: TGTGCCAGCAGTACTGCCCTCGGGACTGAAGCTTTCTTT. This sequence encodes CASSTALGTEAFF.

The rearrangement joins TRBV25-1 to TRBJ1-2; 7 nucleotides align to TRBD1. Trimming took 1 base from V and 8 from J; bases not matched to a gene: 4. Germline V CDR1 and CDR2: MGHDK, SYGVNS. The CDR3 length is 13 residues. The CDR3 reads CASSEWRGQGYTF. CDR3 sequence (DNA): TGTGCCAGCAGTGAATGGAGGGGGCAAGGCTACACCTTC.

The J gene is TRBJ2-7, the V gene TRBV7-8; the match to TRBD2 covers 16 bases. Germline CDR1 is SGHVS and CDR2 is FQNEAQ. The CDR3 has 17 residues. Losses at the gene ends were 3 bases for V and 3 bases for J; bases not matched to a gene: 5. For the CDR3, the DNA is TGTGCCAGCAGCTTGGGGACTAGCGGGAGGGCACTCTACGAGCAGTACTTC. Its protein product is CASSLGTSGRALYEQYF.